Included here is one T cell receptor (beta chain) sequence, with context. An end of the junction differs from the germline gene, which may be a read error. The data belong to a study of CD4 and CD8 cells across lung adenocarcinoma regions. TCRdb used MiXCR to reprocess the PCR reads, holding one entry per CDR3 protein. This table holds around 15,000 distinct CDR3 sequences, roughly 40% found once. Samples came from patients with localized non-small cell lung adenocarcinoma. The sequence derives from a male donor with lung adenocarcinoma. The CD4 and CD8 labels of this study may be unreliable. Sequencing was performed on CD4+ T cells from the center of a lung tumor.

This chain's CDR3 is CASSPGKNTQYF. CDR3 nucleotides: TGTGCCAGCAGCCCAGGGAAAAACACGCAGTACTTT. This rearrangement joins TRBV27 to TRBJ2-3; tentative D call: TRBD1 (5 bases). The CDR3 consists of 12 residues. Germline CDR1 and CDR2: MNHEY and SMNVEV (reference sequence).